This paragraph covers one T cell receptor beta chain sequence. This CDR3 contains 13 residues. CDR1 is KGHSH and CDR2 is LQKENI in the germline V gene. With 6 bases removed from V and 5 bases from J, the gap between germline ends came to 13 bases. In the authors' methods: Scientists estimated how many nucleated cells there were by amplifying reference gene primers. Sequencing was performed with immunoSEQ multiplex PCR; in TCRdb, only in-frame clones are kept and a portion is missing. From that table come the V and J calls and clone size; the DNA was used to work out D and trimming. This sample has about 99,000 clones, with roughly 84% found just once. This record comes from a study of blood T cell repertoires in COVID-19. Background on the study: Researchers got acute and convalescent COVID-19 samples from the United States, Italy and Spain.

This TCR was sampled from a man between 65 and 79 years old with active or convalescent COVID-19. The J gene is TRBJ2-5, the V gene TRBV18, with unresolved D. The specimen was peripheral blood. CDR3 nucleotide sequence: TGTGCCAGCTCGCAAGCCCTACGGGAGACCCAGTACTTC. Protein sequence: CASSQALRETQYF. Complete variable domain (other parts from reference TRBV18 and TRBJ2-5): NAGVMQNPRHLVRRRGQEARLRCSPMKGHSHVYWYRQLPEEGLKFMVYLQKENIIDESGMPKERFSAEFPKEGPSILRIQQVVRGDSAAYFCASSQALRETQYFGPGTRLLVL.